The T cell receptor beta chain under discussion was sequenced for a study of lymphopenia after photon versus proton radiotherapy. V lost 1 base, J lost 4 bases, and 16 bases lay in between. The CDR3 covers 16 residues. CDR1 KGHSH and CDR2 LQKENI come from the germline V gene. A word on this clone: Its antigen is not identified.

Sequencing was performed with immunoSEQ multiplex PCR; in TCRdb, only in-frame clones are kept and a portion is missing. The data hold around 20,000 clones, with 85% to 90% observed a single time. Study findings and constraints: Post-nadir diversity loss with photons came from oligoclonal expansion, particularly CD8+ Temra cells. In patients who died, overall survival fell as post-nadir TCR diversity dropped more. Under photons, naive T cells and diversity fell while effector/memory populations rose.

The chain recombines TRBV18 with TRBJ2-5, with D possibly called TRBD1 or TRBD2 (5 bases each). The TCR was taken from a man older than 75 with esophageal cancer. Sequenced material: peripheral blood, taken from a patient treated with proton-based radiotherapy. CDR3 coding DNA: TGTGCCAGCTCACCACTGGGGGTACCACGCGGAGAGACCCAGTACTTC. Residues: CASSPLGVPRGETQYF.